This is a list of T cell receptor beta chains from one sample in a study of cytomegalovirus exposure and HLA in healthy donors. TCRdb's table, derived via immunoSEQ multiplex PCR, lists solely in-frame clones and lacks some. The sample contains about 130,000 clones, under 90% of which appear only once. Specimen: PBMCs. The receptor source for this set is a woman aged 18-35 years in good health and CMV-seronegative. Each CDR3 is given with its conserved first and last residue. Fields, in order: clone size, D gene, CDR3 length, V gene, J gene, CDR3 DNA, CDR3 protein. The D gene is left open where the match is weak. The size field is filled for only some rows; it gives once, few, many or a size class.

-	-	15	TRBV1	TRBJ1-2	TGCACCAGCAGCCGGGAGGACAGGGGGTTCTATGGCTACACCTTC	CTSSREDRGFYGYTF
-	-	12	TRBV27	TRBJ2-5	TGTGCCACCCGGGACTTTCAAGAGACCCAGTACTTC	CATRDFQETQYF
once	TRBD1	16	TRBV5-1	TRBJ2-7	TGCGCCAGCAGCTTGCAGGCAGGGACAGGGCTCTACGAGCAGTACTTC	CASSLQAGTGLYEQYF
-	TRBD1	15	TRBV13	TRBJ2-7	TGTGCCAGCAGCCCGAGGGGGCAGGGGGCGTACGAGCAGTACTTC	CASSPRGQGAYEQYF
once	-	15	TRBV6-4	TRBJ2-1	TGTGCCAGCAGTGACCGGGCAGGGAAGTTGAATGAGCAGTTCTTC	CASSDRAGKLNEQFF
-	-	17	TRBV13	TRBJ2-2	TGTGCCAGCAGCTTCGACTACCAGATAAAGAACACCGGGGAGCTGTTTTTT	CASSFDYQIKNTGELFF
once	-	13	TRBV19	TRBJ1-5	TGTGCCAGTAGTCGGGGGGGCAATCAGCCCCAGCATTTT	CASSRGGNQPQHF
-	TRBD2	16	TRBV28	TRBJ2-3	TGTGCCAGCAGGGGCCGTCGGACTAGAGGGGCAGATACGCAGTATTTT	CASRGRRTRGADTQYF
-	TRBD1	17	TRBV10-3	TRBJ2-3	TGTGCCATCAGTGAGCCTTCTAGAGGGGGCCGGGCAGATACGCAGTATTTT	CAISEPSRGGRADTQYF
-	TRBD2	16	TRBV4-1	TRBJ2-1	TGCGCCAGCAGCCAACGACCCCTAGCGGTCTACAATGAGCAGTTCTTC	CASSQRPLAVYNEQFF
-	TRBD1	16	TRBV16	TRBJ2-5	TGTGCCAGCAGCTTATCAGGGGGCGGAGGGCAAGAGACCCAGTACTTC	CASSLSGGGGQETQYF
-	-	13	TRBV2	TRBJ2-3	TGTGCCACCAAGAAACCCCTACCTGATACGCAGTATTTT	CATKKPLPDTQYF
-	-	15	TRBV11-2	TRBJ2-7	TGTGCCAGCAGCTTAGACGGCGGGCCGACCTACGAGCAGTACTTC	CASSLDGGPTYEQYF
-	TRBD2	14	TRBV11-2	TRBJ2-7	TGTGCCAGCAGCTTAGGGGGACTAACCTACGAGCAGTACTTC	CASSLGGLTYEQYF
few	TRBD1	12	TRBV2	TRBJ2-7	TGTGCCAGCAGCGACAGGGGCGACGAGCAGTACTTC	CASSDRGDEQYF
once	TRBD1	14	TRBV4-1	TRBJ2-7	TGCGCCAGCAGCCCGGGACAGAGGGCCTACGAGCAGTACTTC	CASSPGQRAYEQYF
-	TRBD2	17	TRBV30	TRBJ2-5	TGTGCCTGGAGTCCCGGTGCTCGCGGGAGGTACCAAGAGACCCAGTACTTC	CAWSPGARGRYQETQYF
-	-	13	TRBV5-1	TRBJ2-3	TGCGCCAGCAGCCTCTCCCCAGGAGATACGCAGTATTTT	CASSLSPGDTQYF
once	-	12	TRBV6-1	TRBJ2-7	TGTGCCTCCAGGGGGGACCACTACGAGCAGTACTTC	CASRGDHYEQYF
-	-	14	TRBV28	TRBJ2-7	TGTGCCAGCAGTTTACCCCAGGGCCCCTACGAGCAGTACTTC	CASSLPQGPYEQYF
-	TRBD2	15	TRBV9	TRBJ2-7	TGTGCCAGCAGCGTAGCTAGCGGGGGGCCGTACGAGCAGTACTTC	CASSVASGGPYEQYF
-	TRBD1	18	TRBV7-9	TRBJ2-5	TGTGCCAGCAGCGCGCCCTCTGGAGACAGGGGTCCGCAAGAGACCCAGTACTTC	CASSAPSGDRGPQETQYF
once	-	16	TRBV6-5	TRBJ2-5	TGTGCCAGCAGTTACTCTTTTTCGGGAGCACAAGAGACCCAGTACTTC	CASSYSFSGAQETQYF
once	-	15	TRBV19	TRBJ2-5	TGTGCCAGTAGTATAGCAGGCAGGATGGCCGAGACCCAGTACTTC	CASSIAGRMAETQYF
-	TRBD2	13	TRBV2	TRBJ2-2	TGTGCCAGCATGCAGCGGGAAACCGGGGAGCTGTTTTTT	CASMQRETGELFF
few	TRBD1	15	TRBV6-1	TRBJ1-2	TGTGCCAGCAGTGTAATACAGGGGGCGCGGTATGGCTACACCTTC	CASSVIQGARYGYTF
-	TRBD1	13	TRBV10-3	TRBJ2-7	TGTGCCATCAGGGGGACAGGGGCGGGCGAGCAGTACTTC	CAIRGTGAGEQYF
-	-	13	TRBV5-6	TRBJ1-5	TGTGCCAGCAGCTTAGGGGGGGGTCAGCCCCAGCATTTT	CASSLGGGQPQHF
-	TRBD2	13	TRBV30	TRBJ2-1	TGTGCCTGGACGGGGGGGGCCTACAATGAGCAGTTCTTC	CAWTGGAYNEQFF
-	TRBD1	15	TRBV7-2	TRBJ1-2	TGTGCCAGCAGCCGCAACCGGGACAGTGCTTATGGCTACACCTTC	CASSRNRDSAYGYTF
-	TRBD1	19	TRBV18	TRBJ2-1	TGTGCCAGCTCAGGACCGGGACAGGGATTCATCGAGGGGAACAATGAGCAGTTCTTC	CASSGPGQGFIEGNNEQFF
once	-	14	TRBV15	TRBJ1-4	TGTGCCACCAGCAGACGGGGGGGCTCTGAAAAACTGTTTTTT	CATSRRGGSEKLFF
-	TRBD2	13	TRBV7-3	TRBJ2-1	TGTGCCAGCAGCTTAAGCGGGAGGGGCGAGCAGTTCTTC	CASSLSGRGEQFF
-	-	13	TRBV27	TRBJ2-2	TGTGCCAGCAGCCGACTAGACACCGGGGAGCTGTTTTTT	CASSRLDTGELFF
few	TRBD1	15	TRBV4-1	TRBJ1-4	TGCGCCAGCAGCCCACGGGACAGTAGGTCTGAAAAACTGTTTTTT	CASSPRDSRSEKLFF
-	-	15	TRBV11-2	TRBJ2-5	TGTGCCAGCAGCTTAGGACTGGCAGATCAAGAGACCCAGTACTTC	CASSLGLADQETQYF
-	-	14	TRBV4-2	TRBJ2-7	TGTGCCAGCAGCCAAGCGGACAGTACCTACGAGCAGTACTTC	CASSQADSTYEQYF
-	-	14	TRBV7-2	TRBJ2-5	TGTGCCAGCAGCCTTAGCGGTACCCAAGAGACCCAGTACTTC	CASSLSGTQETQYF
-	-	14	TRBV4-1	TRBJ2-7	TGCGCCAGCAGCCAAGATGTATCCCCCGGCGAGCAGTACTTC	CASSQDVSPGEQYF
-	TRBD2	15	TRBV29-1	TRBJ2-3	TGCAGCGTTGGGGGACTAGCGGGTCCCACAGATACGCAGTATTTT	CSVGGLAGPTDTQYF
-	TRBD2	15	TRBV11-3	TRBJ2-7	TGTGCCAGCAGCCCCGACGGGGGGGCCTCCTACGAGCAGTACTTC	CASSPDGGASYEQYF
-	-	11	TRBV6-5	TRBJ1-1	TGTGCCAGCAGGGGCAGACGTGAAGCTTTCTTT	CASRGRREAFF
-	TRBD2	15	TRBV5-8	TRBJ2-5	TGTGCCAGCAGTCCGGGACTAGCGGGTGAAGAGACCCAGTACTTC	CASSPGLAGEETQYF
few	TRBD2	15	TRBV4-2	TRBJ2-2	TGTGCCAGCAGCCCTCTAGCGGGGGACACCGGGGAGCTGTTTTTT	CASSPLAGDTGELFF
once	TRBD1	15	TRBV6-5	TRBJ1-1	TGTGCCAGCAGTTACTCGACCCCAGGGGGTACTGAAGCTTTCTTT	CASSYSTPGGTEAFF
-	TRBD2	14	TRBV5-1	TRBJ2-5	TGCGCCAGCACGGCTAGCGGGAGCCAAGAGACCCAGTACTTC	CASTASGSQETQYF
-	TRBD2	18	TRBV4-1	TRBJ2-4	TGCGCCAGCAGCCAGGGCTTGGCGGGGGGTCGGTCCAAAAACATTCAGTACTTC	CASSQGLAGGRSKNIQYF
-	TRBD2	14	TRBV4-1	TRBJ2-7	TGCGCCAGCAGCCAGATAGCGGGAAACTACGAGCAGTACTTC	CASSQIAGNYEQYF